This T cell receptor (beta chain) comes out of a study of vaccination and CD4 T cells after COVID-19. Study overall: Nasal swab PCR had shown SARS-CoV-2 positivity in the convalescent patients (under ten mild cases, one severe case). Drawing of post-COVID samples took place a median 101 days after diagnosis (range 35 to 161).

Broader study findings: Detection of a median roughly 87% of reactive clones in convalescent patients was confined to the period after vaccination.

In the case of this clonotype: The antigen is not known.

The assay that was used to sequence DNA from cultured CD4+ T cells was the Oncomine TCR Beta short-read assay. TCRdb fed the PCR reads into MiXCR, producing one record per CDR3 protein. This table has 20,000 or so distinct CDR3 sequences, 58% appearing once. The treatment was: roughly 11-day PBMC culture with coronavirus spike peptide pools or control peptides (ViraFEST assay). Days 3 and 7 were when half the medium was replaced with fresh IL-2 medium. The sequence was collected from a human donor who had recovered from COVID-19. The sample was CD4+ T cells from blood, cultured in vitro, taken after SARS-CoV-2 vaccination.

The CDR3 coding sequence is TGTGCCAGCAGGGGGACTCCCCAAGAGACCCAGTACTTC. Translating gives CASRGTPQETQYF. The chain joins TRBV25-1 to TRBJ2-5; D perhaps matches TRBD2 (6 bases). This CDR3 region has 13 residues. Germline values: CDR1 MGHDK, CDR2 SYGVNS. Trimming took off 6 bases at V and 1 base at J, with 9 bases between the two ends.